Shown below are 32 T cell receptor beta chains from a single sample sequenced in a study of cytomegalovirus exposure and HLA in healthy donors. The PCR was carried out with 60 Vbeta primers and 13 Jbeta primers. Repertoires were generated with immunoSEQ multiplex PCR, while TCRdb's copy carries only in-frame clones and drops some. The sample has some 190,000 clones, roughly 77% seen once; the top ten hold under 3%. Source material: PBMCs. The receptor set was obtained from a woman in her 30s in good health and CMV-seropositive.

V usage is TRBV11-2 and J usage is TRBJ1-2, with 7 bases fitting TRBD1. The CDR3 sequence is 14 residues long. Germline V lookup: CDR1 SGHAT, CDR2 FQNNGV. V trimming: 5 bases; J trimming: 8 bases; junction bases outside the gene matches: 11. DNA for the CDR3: TGTGCCAGCAGCCTCCTGTCCCGGGACAGAGGCTACACCTTC. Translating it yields CASSLLSRDRGYTF.

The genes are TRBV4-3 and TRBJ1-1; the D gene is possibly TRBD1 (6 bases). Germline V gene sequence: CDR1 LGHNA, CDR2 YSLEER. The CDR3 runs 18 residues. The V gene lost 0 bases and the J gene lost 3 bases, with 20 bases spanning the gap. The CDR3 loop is CASSQDLWSSGADTEAFF. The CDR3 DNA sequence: TGCGCCAGCAGCCAAGATCTGTGGTCGTCAGGGGCGGACACTGAAGCTTTCTTT.

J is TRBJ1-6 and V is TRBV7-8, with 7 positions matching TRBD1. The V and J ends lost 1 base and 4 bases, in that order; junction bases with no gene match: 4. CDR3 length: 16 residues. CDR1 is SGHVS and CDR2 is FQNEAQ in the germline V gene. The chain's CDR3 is CASSLEAGGYNSPLHF. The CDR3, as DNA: TGTGCCAGCAGCTTAGAGGCAGGGGGTTATAATTCACCCCTCCACTTT.

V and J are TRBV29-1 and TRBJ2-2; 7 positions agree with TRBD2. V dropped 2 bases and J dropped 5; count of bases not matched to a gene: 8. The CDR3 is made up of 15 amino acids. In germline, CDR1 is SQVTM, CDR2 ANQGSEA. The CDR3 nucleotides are TGCAGCGTTGAAAATTTGGGGGGGGAGACCGGGGAGCTGTTTTTT. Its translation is CSVENLGGETGELFF.

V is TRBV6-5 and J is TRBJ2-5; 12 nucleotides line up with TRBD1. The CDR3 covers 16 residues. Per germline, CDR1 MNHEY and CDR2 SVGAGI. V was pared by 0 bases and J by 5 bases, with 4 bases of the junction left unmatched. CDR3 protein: CASSYSRGQGAETQYF. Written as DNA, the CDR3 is TGTGCCAGCAGTTACTCGAGGGGACAGGGGGCGGAGACCCAGTACTTC.

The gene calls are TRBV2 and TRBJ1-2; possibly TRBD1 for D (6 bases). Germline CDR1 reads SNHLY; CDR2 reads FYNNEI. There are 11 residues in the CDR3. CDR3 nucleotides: TGTGCGGGGGCAGATAACTATGGCTACACCTTC. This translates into CAGADNYGYTF.

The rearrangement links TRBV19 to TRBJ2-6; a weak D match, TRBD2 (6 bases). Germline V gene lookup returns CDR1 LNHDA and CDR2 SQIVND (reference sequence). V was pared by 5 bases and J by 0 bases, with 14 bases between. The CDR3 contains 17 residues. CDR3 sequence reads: CASSVRLGGSGANVLTF. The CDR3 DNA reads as TGTGCCAGTAGTGTCCGGCTGGGAGGCTCTGGGGCCAACGTCCTGACTTTC.

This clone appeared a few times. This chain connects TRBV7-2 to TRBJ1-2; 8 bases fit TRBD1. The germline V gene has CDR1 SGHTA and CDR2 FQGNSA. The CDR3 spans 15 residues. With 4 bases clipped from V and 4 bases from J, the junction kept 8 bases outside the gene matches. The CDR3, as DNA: TGTGCCAGCAGCTCGCAGGGGACAGGAGCCTATGGCTACACCTTC. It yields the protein CASSSQGTGAYGYTF.

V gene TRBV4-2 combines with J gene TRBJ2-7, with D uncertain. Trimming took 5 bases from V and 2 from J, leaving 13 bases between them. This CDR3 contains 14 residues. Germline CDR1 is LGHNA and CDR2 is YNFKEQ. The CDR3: CASSEYVVTYEQYF. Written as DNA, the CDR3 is TGTGCCAGCAGCGAATACGTAGTTACCTACGAGCAGTACTTC.

This CDR3 is CASSAFGLAGAVSTDTQYF. For the CDR3, the DNA is TGTGCCAGCAGTGCCTTTGGACTAGCGGGGGCCGTTAGCACAGATACGCAGTATTTT. The chain recombines TRBV6-1 with TRBJ2-3, with TRBD2 identical over 13 bases. This CDR3 is built from 19 residues. V dropped 4 bases and J dropped 0; count of bases not matched to a gene: 10. Germline V lookup: CDR1 MNHNS, CDR2 SASEGT.

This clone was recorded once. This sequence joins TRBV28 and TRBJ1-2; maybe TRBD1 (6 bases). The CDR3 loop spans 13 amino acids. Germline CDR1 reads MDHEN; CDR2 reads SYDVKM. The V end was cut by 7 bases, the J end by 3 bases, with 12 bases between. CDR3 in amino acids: CASIPDRYYGYTF. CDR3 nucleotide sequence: TGTGCCAGCATCCCCGACAGGTACTATGGCTACACCTTC.

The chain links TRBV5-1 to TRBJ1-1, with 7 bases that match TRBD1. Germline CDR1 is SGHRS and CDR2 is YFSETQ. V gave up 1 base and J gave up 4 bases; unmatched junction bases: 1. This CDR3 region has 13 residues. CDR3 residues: CASSLTGATEAFF. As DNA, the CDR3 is TGCGCCAGCAGCTTGACAGGGGCCACTGAAGCTTTCTTT.

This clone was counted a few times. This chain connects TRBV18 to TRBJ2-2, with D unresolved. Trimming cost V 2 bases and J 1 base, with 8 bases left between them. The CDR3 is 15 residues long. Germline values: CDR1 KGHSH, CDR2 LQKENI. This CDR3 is CASSPVRRNTGELFF. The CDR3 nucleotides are TGTGCCAGCTCACCAGTGAGGAGGAACACCGGGGAGCTGTTTTTT.

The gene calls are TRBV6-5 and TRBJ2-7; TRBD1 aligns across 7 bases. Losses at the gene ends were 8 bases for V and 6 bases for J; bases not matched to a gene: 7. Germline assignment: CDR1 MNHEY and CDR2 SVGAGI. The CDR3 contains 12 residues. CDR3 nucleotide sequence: TGTGCCAGCGGGCAGGGGGTAATCGAGCAGTACTTC. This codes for CASGQGVIEQYF.

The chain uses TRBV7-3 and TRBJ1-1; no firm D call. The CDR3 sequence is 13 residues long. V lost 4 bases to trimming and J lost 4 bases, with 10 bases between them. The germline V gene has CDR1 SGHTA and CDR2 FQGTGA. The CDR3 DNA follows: TGTGCCAGCAGCTCCTCCGGGGTCACTGAAGCTTTCTTT. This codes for CASSSSGVTEAFF.

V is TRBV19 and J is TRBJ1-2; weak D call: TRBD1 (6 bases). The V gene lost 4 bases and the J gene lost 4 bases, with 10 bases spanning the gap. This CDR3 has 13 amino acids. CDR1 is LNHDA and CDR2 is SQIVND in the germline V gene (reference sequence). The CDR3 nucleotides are TGTGCCAGTAGTACGGACAGATTCTATGGCTACACCTTC. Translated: CASSTDRFYGYTF.

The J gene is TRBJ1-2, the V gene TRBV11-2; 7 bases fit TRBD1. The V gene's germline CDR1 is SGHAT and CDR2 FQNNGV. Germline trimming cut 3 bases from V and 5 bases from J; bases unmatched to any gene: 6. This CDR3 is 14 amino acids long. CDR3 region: CASSLAPGQYGYTF. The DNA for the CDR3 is TGTGCCAGCAGCTTGGCGCCGGGACAGTATGGCTACACCTTC.

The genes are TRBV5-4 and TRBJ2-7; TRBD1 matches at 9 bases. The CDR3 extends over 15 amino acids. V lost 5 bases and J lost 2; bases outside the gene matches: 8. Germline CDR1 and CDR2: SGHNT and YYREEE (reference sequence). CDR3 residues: CASSGGQGSPYEQYF. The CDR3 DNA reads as TGTGCCAGCAGTGGGGGACAGGGAAGCCCCTACGAGCAGTACTTC.

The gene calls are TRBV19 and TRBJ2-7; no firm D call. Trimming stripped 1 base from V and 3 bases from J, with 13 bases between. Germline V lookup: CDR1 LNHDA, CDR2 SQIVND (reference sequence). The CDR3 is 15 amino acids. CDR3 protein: CASSIGATYGYEQYF. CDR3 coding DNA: TGTGCCAGTAGTATAGGCGCCACCTACGGCTACGAGCAGTACTTC. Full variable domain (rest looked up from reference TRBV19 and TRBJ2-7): DGGITQSPKYLFRKEGQNVTLSCEQNLNHDAMYWYRQDPGQGLRLIYYSQIVNDFQKGDIAEGYSVSREKKESFPLTVTSAQKNPTAFYLCASSIGATYGYEQYFGPGTRLTVT.

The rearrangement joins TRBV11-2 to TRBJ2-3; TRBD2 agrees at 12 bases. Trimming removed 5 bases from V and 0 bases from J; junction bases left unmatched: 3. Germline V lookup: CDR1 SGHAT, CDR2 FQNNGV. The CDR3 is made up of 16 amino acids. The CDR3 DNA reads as TGTGCCAGCAGCGCGCTAGCGGGGGGGAGCACAGATACGCAGTATTTT. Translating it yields CASSALAGGSTDTQYF. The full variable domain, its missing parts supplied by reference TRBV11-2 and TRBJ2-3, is EAGVAQSPRYKIIEKRQSVAFWCNPISGHATLYWYQQILGQGPKLLIQFQNNGVVDDSQLPKDRFSAERLKGVDSTLKIQPAKLEDSAVYLCASSALAGGSTDTQYFGPGTRLTVL.

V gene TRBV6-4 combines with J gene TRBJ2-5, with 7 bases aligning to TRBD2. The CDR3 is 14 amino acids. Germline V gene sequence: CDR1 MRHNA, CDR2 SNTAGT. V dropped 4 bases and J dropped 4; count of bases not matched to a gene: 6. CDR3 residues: CASSAGSGRETQYF. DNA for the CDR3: TGTGCCAGCAGTGCGGGTAGCGGGCGAGAGACCCAGTACTTC.

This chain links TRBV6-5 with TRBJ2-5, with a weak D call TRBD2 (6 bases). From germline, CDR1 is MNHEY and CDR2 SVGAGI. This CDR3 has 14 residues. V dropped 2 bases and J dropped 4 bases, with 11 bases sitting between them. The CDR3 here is CASSYNGGLETQYF. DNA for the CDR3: TGTGCCAGCAGTTACAATGGGGGACTAGAGACCCAGTACTTC.

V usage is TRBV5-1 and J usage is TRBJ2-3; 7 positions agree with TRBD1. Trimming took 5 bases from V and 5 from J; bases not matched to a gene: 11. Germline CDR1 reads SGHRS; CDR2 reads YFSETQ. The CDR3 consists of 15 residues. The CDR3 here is CASRSSTPGGDTQYF. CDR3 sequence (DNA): TGCGCCAGCAGATCCTCAACCCCAGGGGGAGATACGCAGTATTTT.

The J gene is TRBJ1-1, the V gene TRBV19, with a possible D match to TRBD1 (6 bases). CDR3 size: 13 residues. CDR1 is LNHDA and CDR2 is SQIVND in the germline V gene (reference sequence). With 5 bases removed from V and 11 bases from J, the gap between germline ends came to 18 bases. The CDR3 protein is CASSPDDRTRAFF. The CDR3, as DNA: TGTGCCAGTAGTCCCGACGACAGGACAAGGGCTTTCTTT.

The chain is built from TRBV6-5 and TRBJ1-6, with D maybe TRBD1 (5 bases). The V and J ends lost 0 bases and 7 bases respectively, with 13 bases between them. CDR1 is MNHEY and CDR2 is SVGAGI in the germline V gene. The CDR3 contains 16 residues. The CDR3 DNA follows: TGTGCCAGCAGTTACTCGATGGGGGGGAACAATTCACCCCTCCACTTT. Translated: CASSYSMGGNNSPLHF.

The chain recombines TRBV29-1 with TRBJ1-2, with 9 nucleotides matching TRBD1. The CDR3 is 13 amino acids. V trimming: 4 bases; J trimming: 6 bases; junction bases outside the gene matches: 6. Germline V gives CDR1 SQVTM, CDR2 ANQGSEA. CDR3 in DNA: TGCAGCGTTGCTAGGGGACAGGGCGATGGCTACACCTTC. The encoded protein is CSVARGQGDGYTF.

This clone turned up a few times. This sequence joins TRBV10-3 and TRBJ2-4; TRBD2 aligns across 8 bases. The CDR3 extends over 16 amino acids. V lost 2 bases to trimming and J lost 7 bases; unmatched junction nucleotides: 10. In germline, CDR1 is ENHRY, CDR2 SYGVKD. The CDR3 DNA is TGTGCCATCAGTGAGCCCCTTGGCGGGGGGACTAACATTCAGTACTTC. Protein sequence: CAISEPLGGGTNIQYF.

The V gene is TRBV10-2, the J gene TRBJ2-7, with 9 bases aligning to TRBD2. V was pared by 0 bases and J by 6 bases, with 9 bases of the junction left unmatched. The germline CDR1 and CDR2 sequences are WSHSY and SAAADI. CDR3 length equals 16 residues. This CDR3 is CASSESSAGGPGEQYF. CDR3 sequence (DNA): TGCGCCAGCAGTGAGTCGTCTGCGGGGGGGCCGGGCGAGCAGTACTTC.

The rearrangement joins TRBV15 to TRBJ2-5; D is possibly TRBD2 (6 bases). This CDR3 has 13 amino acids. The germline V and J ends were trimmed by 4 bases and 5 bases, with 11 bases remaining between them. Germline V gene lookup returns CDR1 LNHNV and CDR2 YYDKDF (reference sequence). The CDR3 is CATSTGRLETQYF. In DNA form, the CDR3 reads TGTGCCACCAGCACAGGGAGGTTGGAGACCCAGTACTTC.

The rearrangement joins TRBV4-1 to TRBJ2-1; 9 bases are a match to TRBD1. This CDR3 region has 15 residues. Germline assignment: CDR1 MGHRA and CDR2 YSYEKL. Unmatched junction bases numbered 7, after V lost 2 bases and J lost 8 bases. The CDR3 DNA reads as TGCGCCAGCAGCCAACCCCGGGACAGGGACCATGAGCAGTTCTTC. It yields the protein CASSQPRDRDHEQFF.

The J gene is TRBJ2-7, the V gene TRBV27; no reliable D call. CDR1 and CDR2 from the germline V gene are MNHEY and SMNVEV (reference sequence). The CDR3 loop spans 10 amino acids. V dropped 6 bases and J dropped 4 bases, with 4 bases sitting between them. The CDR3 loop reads CASSHYEQYF. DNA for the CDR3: TGTGCCAGCAGCCATTACGAGCAGTACTTC.

CDR3 nucleotide sequence: TGTGCCAGCAGTTTACTCCCCGGGGAGCTGTTTTTT. Its protein product is CASSLLPGELFF. The chain links TRBV27 to TRBJ2-2, with D hard to call. The CDR3 spans 12 residues. V was shortened by 2 bases and J by 6 bases, with 4 bases between the two germline ends. Looked up from germline, CDR1 is MNHEY and CDR2 is SMNVEV (reference sequence).